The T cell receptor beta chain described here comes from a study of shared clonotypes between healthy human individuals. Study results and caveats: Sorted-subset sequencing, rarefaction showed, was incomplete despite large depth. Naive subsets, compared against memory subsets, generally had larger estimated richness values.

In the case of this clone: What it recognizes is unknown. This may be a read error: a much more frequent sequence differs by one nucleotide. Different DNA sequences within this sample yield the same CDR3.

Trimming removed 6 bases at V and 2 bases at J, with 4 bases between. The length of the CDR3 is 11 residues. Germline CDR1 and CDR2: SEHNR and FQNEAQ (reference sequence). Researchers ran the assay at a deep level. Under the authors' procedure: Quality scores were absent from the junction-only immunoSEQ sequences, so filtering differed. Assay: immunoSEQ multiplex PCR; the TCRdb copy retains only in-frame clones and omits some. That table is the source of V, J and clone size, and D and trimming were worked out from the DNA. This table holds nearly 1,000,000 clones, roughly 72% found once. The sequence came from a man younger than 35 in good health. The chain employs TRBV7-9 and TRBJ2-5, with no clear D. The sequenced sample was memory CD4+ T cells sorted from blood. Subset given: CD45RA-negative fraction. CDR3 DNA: TGTGCCAGCAGTTTGCAAGAGACCCAGTACTTC. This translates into CASSLQETQYF. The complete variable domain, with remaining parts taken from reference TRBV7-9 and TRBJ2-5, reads DTGVSQNPRHKITKRGQNVTFRCDPISEHNRLYWYRQTLGQGPEFLTYFQNEAQLEKSRLLSDRFSAERPKGSFSTLEIQRTEQGDSAMYLCASSLQETQYFGPGTRLLVL.